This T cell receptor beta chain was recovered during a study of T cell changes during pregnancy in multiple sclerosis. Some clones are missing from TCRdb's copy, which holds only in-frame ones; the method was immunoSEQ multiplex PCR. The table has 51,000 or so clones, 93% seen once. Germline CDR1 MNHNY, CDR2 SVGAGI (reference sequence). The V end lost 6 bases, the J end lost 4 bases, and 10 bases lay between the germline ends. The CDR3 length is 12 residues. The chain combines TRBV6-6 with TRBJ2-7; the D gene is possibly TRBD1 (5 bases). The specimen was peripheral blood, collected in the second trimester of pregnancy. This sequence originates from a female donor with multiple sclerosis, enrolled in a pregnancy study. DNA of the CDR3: TGTGCCAGCAGCCTAGGGGTTTACGAGCAGTACTTC. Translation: CASSLGVYEQYF.